This entry describes one T cell receptor beta chain. Looked up from germline, CDR1 is SGHNT and CDR2 is YENEEA. Trimming took 4 bases from V and 3 from J, leaving 9 bases between them. CDR3 length: 13 amino acids. This sample is drawn from a study of blood T cell repertoires in COVID-19. Across the study: The United States, Italy and Spain supplied acute and convalescent COVID-19 samples. The cDNA or gDNA used as material had been derived from T cells, B-cell-depleted T cells, or PBMCs.

Measured with immunoSEQ multiplex PCR; TCRdb has only the in-frame clones, and not every one. The repertoire holds about 64,000 clones, more than 70% seen once, with nearly 4% in the top ten. The sequence was obtained from a man in his sixties or seventies with acute or convalescent COVID-19. V is TRBV11-3 and J is TRBJ1-2; D is ambiguous. The material sequenced was peripheral blood. The CDR3: CASSYKVDYGYTF. CDR3 coding DNA: TGTGCCAGCAGCTACAAAGTCGACTATGGCTACACCTTC. Filled out from reference TRBV11-3 and TRBJ1-2, the complete variable domain reads EAGVVQSPRYKIIEKKQPVAFWCNPISGHNTLYWYLQNLGQGPELLIRYENEEAVDDSQLPKDRFSAERLKGVDSTLKIQPAELGDSAVYLCASSYKVDYGYTFGSGTRLTVV.